This T cell receptor beta chain was recovered during a study of blood T cell repertoires in COVID-19. Original handling: Amplification with reference gene primers provided the estimates of nucleated cell counts. Here immunoSEQ multiplex PCR was the method, and the copy in TCRdb shows in-frame clones only, minus some. V, J and clone size were drawn from that table, and D and trimming were deduced from the DNA. The repertoire consists of just over 300,000 clones, with nearly 90% occurring once and the leading ten covering approximately 1.8%. Seattle's enrolled individuals joined amid active infection and were then monitored longitudinally. Sequencing was carried out using peripheral blood. The clonotype originates from a woman in her 30s with COVID-19, enrolled during active disease.

The CDR3 nucleotides are TGTGCCAGCAGCCAAGAAGCGGCTCGTGCAAATACGCAGTATTTT. Translating gives CASSQEAARANTQYF. The chain has TRBV3-1 (or the pseudogene TRBV3-2) and TRBJ2-3; a possible D gene is TRBD2 (5 bases). The CDR3 totals 15 residues. V lost 0 bases, J lost 7 bases, and 14 bases lay in between. Germline CDR1 and CDR2: LGHDT and YNNKEL (reference sequence).